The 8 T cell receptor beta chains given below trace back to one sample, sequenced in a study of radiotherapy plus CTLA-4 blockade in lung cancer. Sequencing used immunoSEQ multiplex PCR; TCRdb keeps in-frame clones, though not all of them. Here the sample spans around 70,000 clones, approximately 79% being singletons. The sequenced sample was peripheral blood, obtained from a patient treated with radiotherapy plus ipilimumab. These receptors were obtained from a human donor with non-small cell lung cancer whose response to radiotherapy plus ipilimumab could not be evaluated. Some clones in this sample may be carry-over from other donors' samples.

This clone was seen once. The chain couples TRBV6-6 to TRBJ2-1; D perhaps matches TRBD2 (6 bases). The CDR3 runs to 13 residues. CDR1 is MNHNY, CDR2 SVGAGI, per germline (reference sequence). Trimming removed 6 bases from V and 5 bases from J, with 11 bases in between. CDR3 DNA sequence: TGTGCCAGCAGGCGGGACGGTAACAATGAGCAGTTCTTC. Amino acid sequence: CASRRDGNNEQFF.

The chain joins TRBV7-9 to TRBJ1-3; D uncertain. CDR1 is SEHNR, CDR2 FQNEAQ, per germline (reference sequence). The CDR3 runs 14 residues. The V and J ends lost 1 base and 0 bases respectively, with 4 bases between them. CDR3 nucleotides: TGTGCCAGCAGCTTAGGCAGCTCTGGAAACACCATATATTTT. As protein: CASSLGSSGNTIYF.

CDR3 sequence: CASSYSKGRDTQYF. CDR3 nucleotides: TGTGCCAGCAGTTACTCGAAGGGGAGGGATACGCAGTATTTT. This chain connects TRBV6-5 to TRBJ2-3; maybe TRBD2 (6 bases). Trimming stripped 0 bases from V and 6 bases from J, with 10 bases between. The germline V gene encodes CDR1 MNHEY and CDR2 SVGAGI. There are 14 residues in the CDR3.

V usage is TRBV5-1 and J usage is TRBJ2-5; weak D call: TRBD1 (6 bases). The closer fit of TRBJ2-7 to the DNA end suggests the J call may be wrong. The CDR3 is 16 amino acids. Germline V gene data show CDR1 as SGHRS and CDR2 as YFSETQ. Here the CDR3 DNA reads TGCGCCAGCAGCCCCGGACAGCGGAATTTCGGCTACGAGCAGTACTTC. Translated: CASSPGQRNFGYEQYF.

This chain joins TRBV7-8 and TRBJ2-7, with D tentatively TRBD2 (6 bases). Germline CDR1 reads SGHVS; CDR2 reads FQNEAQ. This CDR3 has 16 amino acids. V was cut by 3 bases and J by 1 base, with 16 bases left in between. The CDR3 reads CASSLGGSALSYEQYF. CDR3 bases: TGTGCCAGCAGCTTGGGGGGTAGCGCTCTTTCCTACGAGCAGTACTTC.

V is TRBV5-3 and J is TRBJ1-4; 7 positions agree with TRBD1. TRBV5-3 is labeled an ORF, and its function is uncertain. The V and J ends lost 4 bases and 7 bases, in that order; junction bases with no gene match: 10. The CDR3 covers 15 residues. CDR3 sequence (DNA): TGTGCCAGAAGCCCGTGTCTAGGGGGCAGTGAAAAACTGTTTTTT. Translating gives CARSPCLGGSEKLFF.

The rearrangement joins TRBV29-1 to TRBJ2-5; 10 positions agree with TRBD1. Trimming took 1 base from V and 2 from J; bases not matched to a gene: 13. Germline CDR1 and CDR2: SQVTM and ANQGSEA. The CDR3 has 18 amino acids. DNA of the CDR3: TGCAGCGTTGAAGTCTTAGGGGGGACAGGGGCCCCACAAGAGACCCAGTACTTC. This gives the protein CSVEVLGGTGAPQETQYF.

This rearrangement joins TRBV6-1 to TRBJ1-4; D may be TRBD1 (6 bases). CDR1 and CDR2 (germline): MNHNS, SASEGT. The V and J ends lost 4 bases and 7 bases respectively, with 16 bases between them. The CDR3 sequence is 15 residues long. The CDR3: CASSGGQRIREKLFF. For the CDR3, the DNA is TGTGCCAGCAGTGGGGGACAACGGATTCGTGAAAAACTGTTTTTT.